This TCR beta chain comes out of a study of shared clonotypes between healthy human individuals. Study results and limitations: When compared with the clonotypes that were shared by all four sorted-subset donors, the non-shared clonotypes turned out to have lower generation probabilities. Clonotypes that were shared across several donors made up roughly 5.2% of naive CD4 clonotypes.

This CDR3 region has 17 residues. Trimming took off 2 bases at V and 0 bases at J, with 14 bases between the two ends. Germline V gives CDR1 SEHNR, CDR2 FQNEAQ (reference sequence). In the sorted-subset replicate PCRs, 150 to 200 ng DNA, 25,000 to 30,000 T cell genomes, was used. Measured with immunoSEQ multiplex PCR; TCRdb has only the in-frame clones, and not every one. This repertoire shows about 2,200,000 clones, 85% to 95% found once; its top ten account for under 2%. Naive CD8 cells, CD45RO-negative and positively selected for CCR7, excluded terminally differentiated effector memory CD45RA+ cells. In regard to this clone: Its target is not known.

The gene calls are TRBV7-9 and TRBJ2-1, with a possible D match to TRBD2 (5 bases). Sequenced: naive CD8+ T cells from PBMCs. This receptor was obtained from a man aged 18 to 30 in good health. Some clones in this sample may be carry-over from other donors' samples. CDR3 in DNA: TGTGCCAGCAGCTTACCCGCCGCACTAGTCTCCTACAATGAGCAGTTCTTC. This translates into CASSLPAALVSYNEQFF.